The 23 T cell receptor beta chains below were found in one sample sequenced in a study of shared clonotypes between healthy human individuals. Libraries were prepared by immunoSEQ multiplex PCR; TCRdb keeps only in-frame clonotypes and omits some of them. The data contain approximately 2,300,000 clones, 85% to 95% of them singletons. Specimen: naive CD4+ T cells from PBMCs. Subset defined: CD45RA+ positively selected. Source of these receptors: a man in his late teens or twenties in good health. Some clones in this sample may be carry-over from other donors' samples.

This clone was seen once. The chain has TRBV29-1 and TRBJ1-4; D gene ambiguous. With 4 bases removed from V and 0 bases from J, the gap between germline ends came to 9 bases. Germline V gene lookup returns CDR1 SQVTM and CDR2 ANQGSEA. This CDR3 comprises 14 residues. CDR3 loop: CSVGRSATNEKLFF. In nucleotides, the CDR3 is TGCAGCGTTGGAAGGTCCGCAACTAATGAAAAACTGTTTTTT. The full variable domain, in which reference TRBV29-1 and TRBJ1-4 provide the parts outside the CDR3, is SAVISQKPSRDICQRGTSLTIQCQVDSQVTMMFWYRQQPGQSLTLIATANQGSEATYESGFVIDKFPISRPNLTFSTLTVSNMSPEDSSIYLCSVGRSATNEKLFFGSGTQLSVL.

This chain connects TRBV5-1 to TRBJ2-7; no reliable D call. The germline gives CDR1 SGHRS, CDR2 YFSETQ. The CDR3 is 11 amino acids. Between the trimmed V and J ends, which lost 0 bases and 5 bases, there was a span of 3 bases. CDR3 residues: CASSLANEQYF. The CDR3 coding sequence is TGCGCCAGCAGCTTGGCCAACGAGCAGTACTTC.

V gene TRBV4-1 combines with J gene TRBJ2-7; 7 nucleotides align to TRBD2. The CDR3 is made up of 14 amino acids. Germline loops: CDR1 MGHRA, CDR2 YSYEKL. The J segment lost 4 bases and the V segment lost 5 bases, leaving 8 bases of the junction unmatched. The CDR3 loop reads CASSRLADLYEQYF. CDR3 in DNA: TGCGCCAGCAGCAGACTAGCTGACCTGTACGAGCAGTACTTC.

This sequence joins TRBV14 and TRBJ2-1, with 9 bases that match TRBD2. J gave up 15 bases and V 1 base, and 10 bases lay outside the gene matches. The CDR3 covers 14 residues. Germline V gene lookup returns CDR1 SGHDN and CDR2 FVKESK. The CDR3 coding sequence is TGTGCCAGCAGCCAAGGGTCCCCCGGGACTAGCTTGTTCTTC. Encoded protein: CASSQGSPGTSLFF.

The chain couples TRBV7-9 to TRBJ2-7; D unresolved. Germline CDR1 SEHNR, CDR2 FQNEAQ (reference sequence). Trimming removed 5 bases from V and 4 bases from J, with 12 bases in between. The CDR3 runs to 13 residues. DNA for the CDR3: TGTGCCAGCAGCCGTTTGACTGGATACGAGCAGTACTTC. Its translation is CASSRLTGYEQYF.

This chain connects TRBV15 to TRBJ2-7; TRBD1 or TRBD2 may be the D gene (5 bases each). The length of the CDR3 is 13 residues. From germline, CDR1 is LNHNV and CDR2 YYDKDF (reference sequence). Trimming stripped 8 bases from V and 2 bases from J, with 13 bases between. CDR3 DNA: TGTGCCACCTCCCGGGACCCCACCTACGAGCAGTACTTC. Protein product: CATSRDPTYEQYF.

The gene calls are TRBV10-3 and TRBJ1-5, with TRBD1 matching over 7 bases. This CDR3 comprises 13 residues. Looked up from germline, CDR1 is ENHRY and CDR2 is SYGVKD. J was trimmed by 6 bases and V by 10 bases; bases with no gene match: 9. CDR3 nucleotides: TGTGCCAGCCGGGACAGCCTCCTTCAGCCCCAGCATTTT. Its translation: CASRDSLLQPQHF.

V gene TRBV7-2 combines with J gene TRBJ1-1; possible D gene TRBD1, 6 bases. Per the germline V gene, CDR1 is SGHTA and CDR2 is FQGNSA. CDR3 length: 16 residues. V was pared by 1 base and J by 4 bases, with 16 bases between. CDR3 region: CASSLVGGGLGTEAFF. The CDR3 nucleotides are TGTGCCAGCAGCTTAGTTGGCGGGGGGCTGGGCACTGAAGCTTTCTTT. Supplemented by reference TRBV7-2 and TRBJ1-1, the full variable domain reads GAGVSQSPSNKVTEKGKDVELRCDPISGHTALYWYRQSLGQGLEFLIYFQGNSAPDKSGLPSDRFSAERTGGSVSTLTIQRTQQEDSAVYLCASSLVGGGLGTEAFFGQGTRLTVV.

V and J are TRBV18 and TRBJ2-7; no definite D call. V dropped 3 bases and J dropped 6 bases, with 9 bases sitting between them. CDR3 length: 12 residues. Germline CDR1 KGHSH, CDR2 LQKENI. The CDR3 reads CASSPSALEQYF. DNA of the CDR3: TGTGCCAGCTCACCTTCCGCGCTCGAGCAGTACTTC.

CDR3 sequence (DNA): TGTGCCAGCACCCCTATTCAACTCTCTGGAAACACCATATATTTT. Its protein product is CASTPIQLSGNTIYF. V gene TRBV28 combines with J gene TRBJ1-3; D call uncertain. The length of the CDR3 is 15 residues. Trimming left V 7 bases short and J 0 bases short, with 13 bases between. Per the germline V gene, CDR1 is MDHEN and CDR2 is SYDVKM.

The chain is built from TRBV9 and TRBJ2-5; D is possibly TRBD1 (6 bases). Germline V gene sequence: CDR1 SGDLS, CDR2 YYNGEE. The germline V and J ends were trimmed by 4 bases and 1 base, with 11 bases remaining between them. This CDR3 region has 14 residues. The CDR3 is CASSPGVVQETQYF. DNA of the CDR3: TGTGCCAGCAGCCCAGGGGTGGTCCAAGAGACCCAGTACTTC.

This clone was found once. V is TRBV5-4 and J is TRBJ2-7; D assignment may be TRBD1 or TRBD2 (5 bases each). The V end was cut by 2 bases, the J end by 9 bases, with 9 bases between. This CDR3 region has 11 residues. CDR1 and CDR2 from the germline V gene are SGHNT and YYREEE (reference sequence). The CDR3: CASSFGGVQYF. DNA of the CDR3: TGTGCCAGCAGCTTTGGGGGTGTGCAGTACTTC.

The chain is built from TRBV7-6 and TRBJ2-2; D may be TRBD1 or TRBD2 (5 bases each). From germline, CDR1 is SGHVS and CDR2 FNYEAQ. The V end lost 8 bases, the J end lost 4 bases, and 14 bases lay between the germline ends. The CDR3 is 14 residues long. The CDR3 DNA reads TGTGCCAGCGGTGGGGGAGAGAGCACCGGGGAGCTGTTTTTT. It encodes CASGGGESTGELFF.

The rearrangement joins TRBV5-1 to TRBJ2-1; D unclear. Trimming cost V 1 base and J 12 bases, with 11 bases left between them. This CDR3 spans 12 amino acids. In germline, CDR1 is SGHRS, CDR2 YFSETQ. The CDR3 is CASSLTNHGQFF. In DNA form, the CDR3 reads TGCGCCAGCAGCTTGACTAATCACGGGCAGTTCTTC.

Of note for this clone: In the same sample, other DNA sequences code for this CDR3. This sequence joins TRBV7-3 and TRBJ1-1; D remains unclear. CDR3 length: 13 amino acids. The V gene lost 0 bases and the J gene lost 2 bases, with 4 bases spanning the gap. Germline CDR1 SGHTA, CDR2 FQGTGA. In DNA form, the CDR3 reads TGTGCCAGCAGCTTAACTGGAAACACTGAAGCTTTCTTT. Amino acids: CASSLTGNTEAFF.

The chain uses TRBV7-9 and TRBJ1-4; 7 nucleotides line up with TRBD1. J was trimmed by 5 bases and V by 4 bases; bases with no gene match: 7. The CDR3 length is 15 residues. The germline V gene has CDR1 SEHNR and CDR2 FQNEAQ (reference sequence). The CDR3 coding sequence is TGTGCCAGCAGCTCAGGGGACAGACAGAATGAAAAACTGTTTTTT. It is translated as CASSSGDRQNEKLFF.

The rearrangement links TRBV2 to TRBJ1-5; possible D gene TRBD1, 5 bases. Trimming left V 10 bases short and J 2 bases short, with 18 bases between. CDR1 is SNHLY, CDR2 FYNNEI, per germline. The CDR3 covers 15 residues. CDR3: CATAEGLEGNQPQHF. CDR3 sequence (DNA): TGTGCCACCGCCGAGGGGTTGGAGGGCAATCAGCCCCAGCATTTT.

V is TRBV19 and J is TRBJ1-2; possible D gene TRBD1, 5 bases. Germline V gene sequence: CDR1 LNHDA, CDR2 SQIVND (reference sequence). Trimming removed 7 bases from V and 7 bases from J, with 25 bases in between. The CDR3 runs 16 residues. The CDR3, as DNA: TGTGCCAGTACCCTCGGGGCGGGCTCTTGGGCTATTGGCTACACCTTC. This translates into CASTLGAGSWAIGYTF.

The CDR3 spells CASSLRSGSSYNEQFF. The DNA for the CDR3 is TGTGCCAGCAGCTTACGAAGCGGAAGCTCCTACAATGAGCAGTTCTTC. V is TRBV7-2 and J is TRBJ2-1, with D maybe TRBD2 (5 bases). Germline lookup yields CDR1 SGHTA and CDR2 FQGNSA. The CDR3 loop spans 16 amino acids. The germline V and J ends were trimmed by 2 bases and 0 bases, with 11 bases remaining between them.

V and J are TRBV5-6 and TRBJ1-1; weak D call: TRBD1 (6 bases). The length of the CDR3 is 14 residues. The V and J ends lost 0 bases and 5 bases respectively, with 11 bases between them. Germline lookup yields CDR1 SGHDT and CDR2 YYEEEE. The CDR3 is CASSLAYRATEAFF. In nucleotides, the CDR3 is TGTGCCAGCAGCTTGGCCTACAGGGCGACTGAAGCTTTCTTT.

CDR3 DNA: TGTGCCAGCAGCGGAAGAGAGGGGCCCGGGACTAGCGTCAACGAGCAGTACTTC. This encodes CASSGREGPGTSVNEQYF. The rearrangement uses TRBV9 and TRBJ2-7; 10 bases map to TRBD2. The ends lost 3 bases at V and 5 bases at J; junction bases unmatched: 17. Germline assignment: CDR1 SGDLS and CDR2 YYNGEE. The CDR3 totals 18 residues.

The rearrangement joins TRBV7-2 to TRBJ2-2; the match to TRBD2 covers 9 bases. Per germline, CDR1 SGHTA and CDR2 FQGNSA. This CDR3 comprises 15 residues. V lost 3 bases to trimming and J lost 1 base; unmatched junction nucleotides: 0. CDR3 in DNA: TGTGCCAGCAGCTTTAGCGGGAGGAACACCGGGGAGCTGTTTTTT. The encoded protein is CASSFSGRNTGELFF.

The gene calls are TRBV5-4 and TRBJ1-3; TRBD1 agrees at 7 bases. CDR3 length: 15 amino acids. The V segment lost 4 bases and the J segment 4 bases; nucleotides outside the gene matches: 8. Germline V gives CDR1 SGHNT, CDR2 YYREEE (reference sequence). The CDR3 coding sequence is TGTGCCAGCAGCCGAAACAGGGGTTCCGGAAACACCATATATTTT. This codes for CASSRNRGSGNTIYF.